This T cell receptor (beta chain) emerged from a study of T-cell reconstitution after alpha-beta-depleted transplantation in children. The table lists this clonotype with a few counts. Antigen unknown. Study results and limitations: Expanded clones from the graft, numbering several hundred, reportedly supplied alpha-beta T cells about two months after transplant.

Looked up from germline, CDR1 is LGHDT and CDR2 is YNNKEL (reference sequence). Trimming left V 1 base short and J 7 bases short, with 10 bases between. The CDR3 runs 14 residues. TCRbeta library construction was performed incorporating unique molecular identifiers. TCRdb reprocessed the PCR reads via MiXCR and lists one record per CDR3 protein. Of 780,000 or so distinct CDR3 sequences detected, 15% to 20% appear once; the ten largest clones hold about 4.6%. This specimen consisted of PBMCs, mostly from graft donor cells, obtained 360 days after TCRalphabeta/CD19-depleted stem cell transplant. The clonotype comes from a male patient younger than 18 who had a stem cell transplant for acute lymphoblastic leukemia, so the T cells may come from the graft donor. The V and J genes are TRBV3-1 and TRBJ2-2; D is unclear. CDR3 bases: TGTGCCAGCAGCCAAGGGGGATATAACGGGGAGCTGTTTTTT. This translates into CASSQGGYNGELFF.